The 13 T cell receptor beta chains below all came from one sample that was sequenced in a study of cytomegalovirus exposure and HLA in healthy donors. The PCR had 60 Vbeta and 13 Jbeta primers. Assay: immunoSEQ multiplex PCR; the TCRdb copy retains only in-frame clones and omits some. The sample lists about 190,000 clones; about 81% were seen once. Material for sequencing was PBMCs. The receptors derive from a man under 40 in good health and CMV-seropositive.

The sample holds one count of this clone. CDR3 DNA sequence: TGTGCCAGCAGCGCCCTGGGGGGAGGGGATGAGCAGTTCTTC. This codes for CASSALGGGDEQFF. The chain is built from TRBV7-3 and TRBJ2-1; 7 bases map to TRBD2. The V and J ends lost 5 bases and 8 bases, in that order; junction bases with no gene match: 9. This CDR3 region has 14 residues. CDR1 and CDR2 (germline): SGHTA, FQGTGA.

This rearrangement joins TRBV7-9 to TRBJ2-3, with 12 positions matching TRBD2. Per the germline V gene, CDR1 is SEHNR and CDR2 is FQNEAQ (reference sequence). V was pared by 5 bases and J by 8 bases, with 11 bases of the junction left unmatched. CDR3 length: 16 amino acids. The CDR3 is CASSTGTSGLPGTQYF. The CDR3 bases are TGTGCCAGCAGCACCGGGACTAGCGGGCTCCCCGGTACGCAGTATTTT.

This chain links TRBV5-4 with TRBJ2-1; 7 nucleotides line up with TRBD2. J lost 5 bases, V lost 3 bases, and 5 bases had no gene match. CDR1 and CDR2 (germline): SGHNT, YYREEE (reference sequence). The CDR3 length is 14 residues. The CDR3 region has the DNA TGTGCCAGCAGCTCGGGGGGAGGCCACAATGAGCAGTTCTTC. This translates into CASSSGGGHNEQFF.

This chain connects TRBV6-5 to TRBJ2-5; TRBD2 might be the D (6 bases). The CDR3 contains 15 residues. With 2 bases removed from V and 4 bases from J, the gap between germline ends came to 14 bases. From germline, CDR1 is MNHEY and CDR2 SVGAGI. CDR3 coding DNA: TGTGCCAGCAGTTACGTTAGGAGGCGGGGAGAGACCCAGTACTTC. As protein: CASSYVRRRGETQYF.

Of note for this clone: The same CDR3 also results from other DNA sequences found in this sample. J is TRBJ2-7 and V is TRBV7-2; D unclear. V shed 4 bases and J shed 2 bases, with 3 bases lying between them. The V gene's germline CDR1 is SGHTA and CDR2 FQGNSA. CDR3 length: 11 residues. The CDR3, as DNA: TGTGCCAGCAGCTCAACCTACGAGCAGTACTTC. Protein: CASSSTYEQYF.

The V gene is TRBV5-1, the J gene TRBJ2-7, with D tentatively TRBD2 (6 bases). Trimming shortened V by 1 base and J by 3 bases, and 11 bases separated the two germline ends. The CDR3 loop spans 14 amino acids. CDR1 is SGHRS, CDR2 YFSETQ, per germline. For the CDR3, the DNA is TGCGCCAGCAGCTTGAAAGGGGAGGTCTACGAGCAGTACTTC. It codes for CASSLKGEVYEQYF.

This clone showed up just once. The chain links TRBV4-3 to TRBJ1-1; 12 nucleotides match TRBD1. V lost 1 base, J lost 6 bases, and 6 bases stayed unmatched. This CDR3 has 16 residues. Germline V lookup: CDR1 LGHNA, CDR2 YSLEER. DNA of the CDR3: TGCGCCAGCAGCCAAGTCCCCAGGGACAGGGGGCCTGAAGCTTTCTTT. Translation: CASSQVPRDRGPEAFF.

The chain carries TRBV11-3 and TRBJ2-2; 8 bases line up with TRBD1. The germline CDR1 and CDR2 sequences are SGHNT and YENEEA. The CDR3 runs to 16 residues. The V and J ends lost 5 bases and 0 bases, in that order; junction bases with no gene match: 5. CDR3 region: CASSTLTGANTGELFF. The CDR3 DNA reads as TGTGCCAGCAGCACCTTGACAGGGGCGAACACCGGGGAGCTGTTTTTT.

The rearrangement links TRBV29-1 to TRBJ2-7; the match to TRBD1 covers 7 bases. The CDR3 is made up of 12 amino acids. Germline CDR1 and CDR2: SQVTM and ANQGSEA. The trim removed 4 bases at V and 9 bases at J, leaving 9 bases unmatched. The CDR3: CSVADRERAQYF. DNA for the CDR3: TGCAGCGTTGCCGACAGGGAAAGGGCGCAGTACTTC.

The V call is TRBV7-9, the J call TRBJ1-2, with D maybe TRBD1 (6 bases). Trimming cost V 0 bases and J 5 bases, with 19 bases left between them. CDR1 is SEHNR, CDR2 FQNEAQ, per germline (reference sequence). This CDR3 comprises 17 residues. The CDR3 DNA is TGTGCCAGCAGCTTAGCGCCCCGGCAGGGGCGCATGTATGGCTACACCTTC. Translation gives CASSLAPRQGRMYGYTF.

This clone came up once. CDR3 nucleotides: TGTGCCAGTAGCGATGGAGCCGGGACAGGGGGCGGATACTATGGCTACACCTTC. This translates into CASSDGAGTGGGYYGYTF. This chain joins TRBV19 and TRBJ1-2; TRBD1 matches at 12 bases. The CDR3 is made up of 18 amino acids. V shed 6 bases, J shed 3 bases, and the junction held 14 bases outside the gene matches. Looked up from germline, CDR1 is LNHDA and CDR2 is SQIVND (reference sequence).

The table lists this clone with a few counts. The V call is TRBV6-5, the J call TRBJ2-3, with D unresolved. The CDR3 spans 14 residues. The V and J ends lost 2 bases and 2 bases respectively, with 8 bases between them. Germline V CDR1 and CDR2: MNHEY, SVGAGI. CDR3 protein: CASSYGTDTDTQYF. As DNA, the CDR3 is TGTGCCAGCAGTTACGGTACAGACACAGATACGCAGTATTTT.

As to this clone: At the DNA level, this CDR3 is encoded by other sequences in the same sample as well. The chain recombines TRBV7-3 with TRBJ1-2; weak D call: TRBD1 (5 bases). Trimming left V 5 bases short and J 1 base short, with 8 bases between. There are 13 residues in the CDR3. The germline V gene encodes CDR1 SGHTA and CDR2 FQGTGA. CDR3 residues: CASSPDSNYGYTF. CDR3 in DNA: TGTGCCAGCAGCCCCGACAGTAACTATGGCTACACCTTC.